The rows below give T cell receptor beta chains drawn from one sample of a study of blood T cell repertoires in COVID-19. TCRdb's table, derived via immunoSEQ multiplex PCR, lists solely in-frame clones and lacks some. The sample lists about 180,000 clones; 80% to 90% were seen once. Sequencing was done on a sample of peripheral blood. The receptors shown here come from a man between 18 and 35 years old who had recovered from COVID-19. The CDR3 runs from the conserved cysteine through the conserved F or W.

j_gene,len,v_gene,CDR3aa
TRBJ2-3,13,TRBV24-1,CATTWDRADTQYF
TRBJ2-7,15,TRBV28,CASSLFAPGGGEQYF
TRBJ2-7,16,TRBV27,CASSLLPGDSSYEQYF
TRBJ1-1,14,TRBV18,CASSVLGLGTEAFF
TRBJ2-1,14,TRBV9,CASSGQGEGGLRFF
TRBJ2-3,16,TRBV28,CASSLSVAGTTDTQYF
TRBJ2-7,13,TRBV4-3,CASSQQGAGEQYF
TRBJ2-7,15,TRBV5-4,CASSPRTSGNYEQYF
TRBJ2-5,13,TRBV4-3,CASSRFDPGTQYF
TRBJ1-2,15,TRBV4-3,CASSQVRGSSLGYTF
TRBJ1-1,17,TRBV10-3,CAISVRGIGSGFLATFF
TRBJ1-5,13,TRBV2,CASGEDRAQPQHF
TRBJ2-2,17,TRBV6-2/TRBV6-3,CASSQPYQTDYTGELFF
TRBJ1-1,14,TRBV7-2,CASSFRGARTEAFF
TRBJ1-5,14,TRBV6-1,CASSESLGSQPQHF
TRBJ2-5,16,TRBV5-4,CASSPGGLAVQETQYF
TRBJ2-1,15,TRBV9,CASSVGTVGYNEQFF
TRBJ2-7,12,TRBV10-3,CAISRQTYEQYF
TRBJ1-1,15,TRBV5-4,CASSLGAASGTEAFF
TRBJ1-4,17,TRBV3-1/TRBV3-2,CASSPQRSGTFNEKLFF
TRBJ2-7,14,TRBV6-5,CASNPIPSSGEQYF
TRBJ2-4,15,TRBV28,CASSEGGEAKNIQYF
TRBJ2-2,16,TRBV5-4,CASSLAGLLYTGELFF
TRBJ1-1,13,TRBV20-1,CSASQNPITEAFF
TRBJ1-2,13,TRBV2,CASAGQGNYGYTF
TRBJ1-6,16,TRBV6-1,CASSGPGQNINSPLHF
TRBJ1-4,13,TRBV10-3,CATRTGGDEKLFF
TRBJ1-2,15,TRBV6-2/TRBV6-3,CASSDNLQGARGYTF
TRBJ2-1,16,TRBV6-5,CASSYSRGLGQDEQFF
TRBJ1-4,14,TRBV5-1,CASSPRVGDEKLFF
TRBJ2-7,17,TRBV7-8,CASSLAGLAGGSYEQYF
TRBJ2-7,14,TRBV5-1,CASSSVKGVDEQYF
TRBJ2-2,15,TRBV11-2,CASSFKGADTGELFF
TRBJ2-7,16,TRBV11-3,CASSLDRGGGNYEQYF
TRBJ2-2,17,TRBV6-6,CASSPEQLAVGTGELFF
TRBJ2-1,14,TRBV30,CAWNVHGSYNEQFF
TRBJ2-1,15,TRBV11-2,CASSLLDRGRHEQFF
TRBJ1-6,15,TRBV5-1,CASRPGTGVNSPLHF
TRBJ2-7,16,TRBV6-5,CASSYTSGTGLGEQYF
TRBJ2-7,16,TRBV11-2,CASSPGPGRGGYEQYF
TRBJ1-2,14,TRBV4-1,CASSQSQGIYGYTF
TRBJ2-2,14,TRBV19,CASSLTGVGGELFF
TRBJ2-3,17,TRBV27,CASSLNPRTSVTDTQYF
TRBJ1-2,14,TRBV25-1,CASSPGQGIGGYTF